This section outlines one TCR beta chain sequence together with its context. This sample was taken from a study of shared clonotypes between healthy human individuals. This CDR3 comprises 15 residues. Trimming cost V 6 bases and J 1 base; bases outside gene matches: 6. Looked up from germline, CDR1 is SGHVS and CDR2 is FQNEAQ. The assay was immunoSEQ multiplex PCR, and TCRdb's table has in-frame clones only and misses some. The table shows about 2,500,000 clones, with approximately 94% occurring only once. J is TRBJ1-1 and V is TRBV7-8, with 9 nucleotides matching TRBD1. Source material: naive CD4+ T cells sorted from blood. Subset indicated: CD45RA+ positively selected. This sequence was found in a man younger than 30 in good health. CDR3 coding DNA: TGTGCCAGCAGGTACACAGGGGGCACGAACACTGAAGCTTTCTTT. Encoded protein: CASRYTGGTNTEAFF.